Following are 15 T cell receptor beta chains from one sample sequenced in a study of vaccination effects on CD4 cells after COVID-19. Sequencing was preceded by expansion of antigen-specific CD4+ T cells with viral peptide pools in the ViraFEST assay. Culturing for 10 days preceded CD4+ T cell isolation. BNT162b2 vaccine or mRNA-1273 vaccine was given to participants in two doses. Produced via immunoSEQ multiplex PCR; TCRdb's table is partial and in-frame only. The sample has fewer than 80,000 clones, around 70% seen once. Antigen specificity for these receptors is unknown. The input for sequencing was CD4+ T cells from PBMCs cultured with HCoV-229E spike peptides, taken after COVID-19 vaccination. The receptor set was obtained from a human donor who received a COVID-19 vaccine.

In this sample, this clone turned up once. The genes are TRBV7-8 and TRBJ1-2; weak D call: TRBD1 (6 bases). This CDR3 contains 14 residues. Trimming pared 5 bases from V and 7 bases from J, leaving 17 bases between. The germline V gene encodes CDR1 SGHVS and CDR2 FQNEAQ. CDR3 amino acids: CASSLLQGALGYTF. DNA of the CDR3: TGTGCCAGCAGCCTATTACAGGGCGCCCTTGGCTACACCTTC.

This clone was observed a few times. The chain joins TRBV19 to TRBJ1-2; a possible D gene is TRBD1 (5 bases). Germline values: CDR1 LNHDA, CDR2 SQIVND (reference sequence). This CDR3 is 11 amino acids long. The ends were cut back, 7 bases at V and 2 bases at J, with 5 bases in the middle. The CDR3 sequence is CASTGNYGYTF. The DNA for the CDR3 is TGTGCCAGTACAGGGAACTATGGCTACACCTTC.

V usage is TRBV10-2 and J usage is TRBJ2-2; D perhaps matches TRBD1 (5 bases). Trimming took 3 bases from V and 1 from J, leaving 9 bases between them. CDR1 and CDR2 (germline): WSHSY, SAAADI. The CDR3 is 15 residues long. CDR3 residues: CASSDWGVNTGELFF. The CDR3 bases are TGCGCCAGCAGTGATTGGGGCGTGAACACCGGGGAGCTGTTTTTT.

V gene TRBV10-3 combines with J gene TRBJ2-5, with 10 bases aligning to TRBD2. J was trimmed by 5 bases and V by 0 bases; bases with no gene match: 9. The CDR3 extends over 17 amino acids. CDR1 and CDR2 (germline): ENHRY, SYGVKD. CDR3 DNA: TGTGCCATCAGTGAGTCCCTAGCGGGGGCGAATGGGGAGACCCAGTACTTC. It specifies CAISESLAGANGETQYF.

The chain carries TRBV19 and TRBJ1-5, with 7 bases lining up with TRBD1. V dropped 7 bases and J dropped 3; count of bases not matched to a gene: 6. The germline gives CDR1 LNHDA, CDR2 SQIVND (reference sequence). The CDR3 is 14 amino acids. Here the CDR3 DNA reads TGTGCCAGTACCGGAGACAGGGTCAATCAGCCCCAGCATTTT. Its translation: CASTGDRVNQPQHF.

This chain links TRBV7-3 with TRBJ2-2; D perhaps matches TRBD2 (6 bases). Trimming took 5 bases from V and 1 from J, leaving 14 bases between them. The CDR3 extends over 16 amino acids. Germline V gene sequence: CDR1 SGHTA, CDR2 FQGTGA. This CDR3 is CASSLMLGGNTGELFF. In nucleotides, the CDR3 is TGTGCCAGCAGCCTTATGCTCGGGGGGAACACCGGGGAGCTGTTTTTT.

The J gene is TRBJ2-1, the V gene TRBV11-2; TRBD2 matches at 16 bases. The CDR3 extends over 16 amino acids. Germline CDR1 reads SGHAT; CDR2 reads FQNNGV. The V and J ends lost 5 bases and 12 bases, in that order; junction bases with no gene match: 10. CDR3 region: CASSTGTSGGADGQFF. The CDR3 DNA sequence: TGTGCCAGCAGCACCGGGACTAGCGGGGGGGCCGACGGGCAGTTCTTC.

CDR3 nucleotide sequence: TGTGCCAGCAGGGGGACAGGGGGATATGGCTACACCTTC. Its translation is CASRGTGGYGYTF. This rearrangement joins TRBV2 to TRBJ1-2, with 11 nucleotides matching TRBD1. Losses at the gene ends were 6 bases for V and 5 bases for J; bases not matched to a gene: 2. Germline V CDR1 and CDR2: SNHLY, FYNNEI. The CDR3 consists of 13 residues.

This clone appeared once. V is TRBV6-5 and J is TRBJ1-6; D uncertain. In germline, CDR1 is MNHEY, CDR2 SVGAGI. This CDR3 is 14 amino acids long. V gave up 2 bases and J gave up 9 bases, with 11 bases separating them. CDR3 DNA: TGTGCCAGCAGTTACACCGTGGGCGGTTCACCCCTCCACTTT. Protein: CASSYTVGGSPLHF.

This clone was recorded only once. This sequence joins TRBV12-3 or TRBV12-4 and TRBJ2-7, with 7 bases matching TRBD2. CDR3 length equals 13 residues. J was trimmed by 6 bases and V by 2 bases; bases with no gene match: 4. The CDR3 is CASSLKGEGEQYV. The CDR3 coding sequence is TGTGCCAGCAGTTTAAAAGGGGAGGGCGAGCAGTACGTC.

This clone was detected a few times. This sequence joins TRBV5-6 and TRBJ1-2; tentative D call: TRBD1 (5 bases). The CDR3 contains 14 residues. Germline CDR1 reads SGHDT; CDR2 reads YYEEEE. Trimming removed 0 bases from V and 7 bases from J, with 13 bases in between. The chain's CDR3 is CASSLERGLIGYTF. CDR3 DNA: TGTGCCAGCAGCTTGGAAAGGGGTTTGATTGGCTACACCTTC.

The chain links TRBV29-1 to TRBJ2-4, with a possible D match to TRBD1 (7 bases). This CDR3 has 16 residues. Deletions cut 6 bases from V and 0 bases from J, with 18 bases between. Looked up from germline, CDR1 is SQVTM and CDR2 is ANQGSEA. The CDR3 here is CSVRTGGGLAKNIQYF. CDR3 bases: TGCAGCGTCCGGACAGGAGGGGGATTAGCCAAAAACATTCAGTACTTC.

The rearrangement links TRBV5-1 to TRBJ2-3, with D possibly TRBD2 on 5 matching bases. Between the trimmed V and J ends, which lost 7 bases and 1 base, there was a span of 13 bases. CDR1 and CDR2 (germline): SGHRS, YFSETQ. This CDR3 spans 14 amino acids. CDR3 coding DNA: TGCGCCAGCGGTCGGTCAGCGGGCACAGATACGCAGTATTTT. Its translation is CASGRSAGTDTQYF.

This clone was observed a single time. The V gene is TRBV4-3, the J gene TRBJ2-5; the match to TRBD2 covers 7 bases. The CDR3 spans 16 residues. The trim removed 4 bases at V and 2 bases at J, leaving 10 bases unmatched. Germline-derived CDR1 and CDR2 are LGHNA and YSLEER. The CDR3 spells CASSRLWGGTQETQYF. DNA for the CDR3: TGCGCCAGCAGCCGCCTCTGGGGGGGTACACAAGAGACCCAGTACTTC.

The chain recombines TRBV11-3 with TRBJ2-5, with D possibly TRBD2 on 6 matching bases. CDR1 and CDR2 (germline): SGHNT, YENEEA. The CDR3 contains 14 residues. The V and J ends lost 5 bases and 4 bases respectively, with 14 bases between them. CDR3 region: CASSPGGGGETQYF. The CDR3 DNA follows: TGTGCCAGCAGCCCCGGGGGTGGAGGAGAGACCCAGTACTTC.